The next 30 T cell receptor beta chains were all read from a single sample in a study of T cell responses to AZD1222 COVID-19 vaccine. This table comes from immunoSEQ multiplex PCR, and its TCRdb copy is limited to in-frame clones, with some not included. Among about 42,000 clones listed, around 88% were seen once. Specimen: peripheral blood, collected 28 days after the second AZD1222 dose. These receptors all stem from an adult who received the AZD1222 COVID-19 vaccine.

The table lists this clone with a count of one. This rearrangement joins TRBV2 to TRBJ2-7, with D possibly being TRBD2 (6 bases). The germline gives CDR1 SNHLY, CDR2 FYNNEI. V shed 6 bases and J shed 0 bases, with 9 bases lying between them. The CDR3 has 13 amino acids. The CDR3 spells CASSSGLSYEQYF. The CDR3 region has the DNA TGTGCCAGCAGCTCGGGACTCTCCTACGAGCAGTACTTC.

The rearrangement uses TRBV28 and TRBJ2-5; D not certain. Germline V gene data show CDR1 as MDHEN and CDR2 as SYDVKM. V dropped 8 bases and J dropped 0 bases, with 7 bases sitting between them. The length of the CDR3 is 12 residues. CDR3 sequence reads: CASEQNQETQYF. The DNA for the CDR3 is TGTGCCAGCGAACAGAACCAAGAGACCCAGTACTTC.

The rearrangement joins TRBV7-2 to TRBJ1-5; TRBD1 might be the D (6 bases). V shed 1 base and J shed 6 bases, with 13 bases lying between them. From germline, CDR1 is SGHTA and CDR2 FQGNSA. This CDR3 has 15 amino acids. This CDR3 reads CASSLELGGGQPQHF. The CDR3 nucleotides read TGTGCCAGCAGCTTAGAGCTAGGGGGAGGTCAGCCCCAGCATTTT.

The chain employs TRBV30 and TRBJ2-7; no clear D. V dropped 5 bases and J dropped 2 bases, with 10 bases sitting between them. The CDR3 spans 12 residues. From germline, CDR1 is GTSNPN and CDR2 SVGIG (reference sequence). The CDR3 loop reads CAWARGPYEQYF. The CDR3 region has the DNA TGTGCCTGGGCCCGTGGGCCCTACGAGCAGTACTTC.

V and J are TRBV27 and TRBJ2-7; a weak D match, TRBD1 (7 bases). The V gene's germline CDR1 is MNHEY and CDR2 SMNVEV (reference sequence). The CDR3 length is 14 residues. V lost 2 bases to trimming and J lost 4 bases, with 12 bases between them. The CDR3 loop reads CASSLGGTVYEQYF. The CDR3 coding sequence is TGTGCCAGCAGTTTAGGAGGGACAGTGTACGAGCAGTACTTC.

There are a few counts of this clone. This sample also contains other DNA sequences that code for the same CDR3. The V call is TRBV3-1 (or the pseudogene TRBV3-2), the J call TRBJ1-2; the D is unclear. This CDR3 is 11 amino acids long. V lost 3 bases and J lost 5, with 4 bases in between. Germline V CDR1 and CDR2: LGHDT, YNNKEL (reference sequence). Here the CDR3 DNA reads TGTGCCAGCAGCCAGGGTTATGGCTACACCTTC. As protein: CASSQGYGYTF.

V and J are TRBV10-3 and TRBJ2-2; D is undetermined. The V gene's germline CDR1 is ENHRY and CDR2 SYGVKD. V lost 10 bases and J 4 bases, leaving 13 bases between the germline ends. This CDR3 region has 13 residues. The CDR3 protein is CASESHGTGELFF. CDR3 coding DNA: TGTGCCAGCGAAAGCCATGGCACCGGGGAGCTGTTTTTT.

The CDR3 sequence is CASSVGPGGLNNSPLHF. The CDR3 coding sequence is TGTGCCAGCAGCGTAGGGCCGGGGGGGCTTAATAATTCACCCCTCCACTTT. This chain uses TRBV9 with TRBJ1-6, with D possibly being TRBD1 (6 bases). The CDR3 is made up of 17 amino acids. Trimming cost V 0 bases and J 5 bases, with 15 bases left between them. Germline CDR1 SGDLS, CDR2 YYNGEE.

DNA for the CDR3: TGCGCCAGCAGCTTGGCCGGGGTCGCGGGGGGCCAAGAGACCCAGTACTTC. Residues: CASSLAGVAGGQETQYF. The chain recombines TRBV5-1 with TRBJ2-5; 8 bases align to TRBD2. The V and J ends lost 0 bases and 1 base, in that order; junction bases with no gene match: 8. Germline V gene lookup returns CDR1 SGHRS and CDR2 YFSETQ. The CDR3 spans 17 residues.

The chain uses TRBV10-3 and TRBJ2-7; 8 nucleotides agree with TRBD1. Germline trimming cut 8 bases from V and 7 bases from J; bases unmatched to any gene: 19. The CDR3 is 16 residues long. Germline V gene sequence: CDR1 ENHRY, CDR2 SYGVKD. CDR3 residues: CAIRGAGTGPFGEQYF. The CDR3 nucleotides read TGTGCCATCCGTGGAGCCGGGACAGGACCCTTCGGGGAGCAGTACTTC.

The chain uses TRBV18 and TRBJ2-7; D remains unclear. Deletions cut 2 bases from V and 7 bases from J, with 6 bases between. The length of the CDR3 is 11 residues. Germline CDR1 is KGHSH and CDR2 is LQKENI. In nucleotides, the CDR3 is TGTGCCAGCTCACCATCCGGGGAGCAGTACTTC. Translation: CASSPSGEQYF.

The V gene is TRBV30, the J gene TRBJ1-3; no firm D call. The V gene lost 0 bases and the J gene lost 0 bases, with 9 bases spanning the gap. There are 15 residues in the CDR3. Germline V gene sequence: CDR1 GTSNPN, CDR2 SVGIG (reference sequence). The CDR3 DNA reads TGTGCCTGGAGTGTAGCTACGGCCTCTGGAAACACCATATATTTT. This gives the protein CAWSVATASGNTIYF.

The V call is TRBV5-4, the J call TRBJ2-3; 8 positions agree with TRBD1. This CDR3 comprises 15 residues. Looked up from germline, CDR1 is SGHNT and CDR2 is YYREEE (reference sequence). Trimming took 4 bases from V and 4 from J; bases not matched to a gene: 8. The CDR3 spells CASSPSGGRSDTQYF. The CDR3, as DNA: TGTGCCAGCAGCCCTTCAGGGGGCCGGTCAGATACGCAGTATTTT.

Here the CDR3 DNA reads TGTGCCAGCAGTGAAGCGCGGGCAGGGTGGGAGACCCAGTACTTC. Translation: CASSEARAGWETQYF. The chain employs TRBV6-1 and TRBJ2-5, with D perhaps TRBD1 or TRBD2 (5 bases each). The V end was cut by 0 bases, the J end by 5 bases, with 13 bases between. Germline CDR1 and CDR2: MNHNS and SASEGT. CDR3 length equals 15 residues.

The chain recombines TRBV19 with TRBJ2-5; no clear D gene. This CDR3 is 13 amino acids long. Trimming removed 2 bases from V and 1 base from J, with 5 bases in between. From germline, CDR1 is LNHDA and CDR2 SQIVND (reference sequence). The CDR3 region has the DNA TGTGCCAGTAGTATAAACAGCCAAGAGACCCAGTACTTC. Protein product: CASSINSQETQYF.

The V call is TRBV24-1, the J call TRBJ1-1, with TRBD1 matching 8 bases. The CDR3 has 13 residues. Germline CDR1 KGHDR, CDR2 SFDVKD. V dropped 7 bases and J dropped 5; count of bases not matched to a gene: 5. The CDR3 DNA reads TGTGCCACCAGGGACAGGGAAGGGACTGAAGCTTTCTTT. Translation: CATRDREGTEAFF.

This rearrangement joins TRBV9 to TRBJ1-6; D gene unclear. Germline V gene data show CDR1 as SGDLS and CDR2 as YYNGEE. CDR3 length: 15 amino acids. Trimming removed 3 bases at V and 8 bases at J, with 15 bases between. Here the CDR3 reads CASSDMAPGDSPLHF. The CDR3 DNA reads as TGTGCCAGCAGCGACATGGCCCCTGGGGATTCACCCCTCCACTTT.

The chain has TRBV2 and TRBJ2-3; 8 bases map to TRBD2. CDR3 length: 16 amino acids. Germline V CDR1 and CDR2: SNHLY, FYNNEI. The ends lost 5 bases at V and 6 bases at J; junction bases unmatched: 13. CDR3 bases: TGTGCCAGCAGTTCTCGTACGGGGGGGGGCGCGGATACGCAGTATTTT. Protein product: CASSSRTGGGADTQYF.

This sequence joins TRBV30 and TRBJ1-3; 10 bases agree with TRBD1. CDR3 length: 15 residues. Unmatched junction bases numbered 4, after V lost 3 bases and J lost 2 bases. Germline V lookup: CDR1 GTSNPN, CDR2 SVGIG (reference sequence). The CDR3 nucleotides read TGTGCCTGGAGCACGGGACAGGGGACTGGAAACACCATATATTTT. It specifies CAWSTGQGTGNTIYF.

The rearrangement links TRBV5-3 to TRBJ1-4, with D possibly TRBD1 on 6 matching bases. TRBV5-3 has ORF status, its function being uncertain. The CDR3 contains 19 residues. Trimming shortened V by 0 bases and J by 2 bases, and 20 bases separated the two germline ends. The CDR3 nucleotides are TGTGCCAGAAGCTTGGGCGAGTCCGACAGGACGACGACTAATGAAAAACTGTTTTTT. This translates into CARSLGESDRTTTNEKLFF.

V and J are TRBV10-3 and TRBJ1-6; 10 bases agree with TRBD1. Germline lookup yields CDR1 ENHRY and CDR2 SYGVKD. Trimming took 6 bases from V and 9 from J; bases not matched to a gene: 5. The CDR3 has 14 amino acids. This CDR3 reads CAISADRGGSPLHF. Here the CDR3 DNA reads TGTGCCATCAGCGCGGACAGGGGGGGTTCACCCCTCCACTTT.

The chain links TRBV7-3 to TRBJ2-2; 7 nucleotides match TRBD2. Germline lookup yields CDR1 SGHTA and CDR2 FQGTGA. The ends lost 5 bases at V and 0 bases at J; junction bases unmatched: 3. This CDR3 has 15 residues. CDR3 loop: CASSLGLPNTGELFF. CDR3 bases: TGTGCCAGCAGCCTGGGACTACCGAACACCGGGGAGCTGTTTTTT.

The genes are TRBV7-9 and TRBJ1-4; maybe TRBD1 (5 bases). The CDR3 runs to 14 residues. The V gene's germline CDR1 is SEHNR and CDR2 FQNEAQ (reference sequence). The V and J ends lost 4 bases and 3 bases respectively, with 9 bases between them. In DNA form, the CDR3 reads TGTGCCAGCAGCTCGGGACGGGCTAATGAAAAACTGTTTTTT. Translating gives CASSSGRANEKLFF.

This clone was seen a single time. The chain combines TRBV7-9 with TRBJ1-1; perhaps TRBD1 as D (5 bases). Trimming pared 1 base from V and 0 bases from J, leaving 9 bases between. The length of the CDR3 is 15 residues. Germline CDR1 is SEHNR and CDR2 is FQNEAQ (reference sequence). CDR3 in amino acids: CASSLDPGMNTEAFF. For the CDR3, the DNA is TGTGCCAGCAGCTTAGATCCAGGGATGAACACTGAAGCTTTCTTT.

This rearrangement joins TRBV3-1 (or the pseudogene TRBV3-2) to TRBJ2-7, with 7 bases fitting TRBD1. J lost 0 bases, V lost 5 bases, and 1 base had no gene match. The CDR3 sequence is 13 residues long. Germline-derived CDR1 and CDR2 are LGHDT and YNNKEL (reference sequence). CDR3 sequence reads: CASSGDSSYEQYF. The DNA of the CDR3 is TGTGCCAGCAGCGGGGACAGCTCCTACGAGCAGTACTTC.

The chain couples TRBV3-1 (or the pseudogene TRBV3-2) to TRBJ1-1, with a tentative D call TRBD1 (6 bases). The germline V gene encodes CDR1 LGHDT and CDR2 YNNKEL (reference sequence). The V end lost 0 bases, the J end lost 4 bases, and 9 bases lay between the germline ends. The length of the CDR3 is 14 residues. The CDR3 bases are TGTGCCAGCAGCCAAGAGTCAGGGGTCACTGAAGCTTTCTTT. This codes for CASSQESGVTEAFF.

V gene TRBV6-4 combines with J gene TRBJ1-1, with D possibly being TRBD1 (6 bases). The V end lost 6 bases, the J end lost 4 bases, and 18 bases lay between the germline ends. The CDR3 is 15 residues long. Germline values: CDR1 MRHNA, CDR2 SNTAGT. This CDR3 reads CASSQQGTGATEAFF. The CDR3, as DNA: TGTGCCAGCAGCCAACAGGGAACCGGGGCCACTGAAGCTTTCTTT.

This rearrangement joins TRBV6-5 to TRBJ2-5; a possible D gene is TRBD2 (5 bases). Trimming removed 1 base from V and 4 bases from J, with 7 bases in between. Germline V gene sequence: CDR1 MNHEY, CDR2 SVGAGI. The CDR3 is made up of 13 amino acids. The CDR3 DNA is TGTGCCAGCAGTTACTTTGCGGGAGAGACCCAGTACTTC. It translates to CASSYFAGETQYF.

This rearrangement joins TRBV6-5 to TRBJ2-3, with D possibly matching TRBD1 (5 bases). Trimming shortened V by 2 bases and J by 6 bases, and 12 bases separated the two germline ends. Germline lookup yields CDR1 MNHEY and CDR2 SVGAGI. This CDR3 contains 14 residues. The CDR3 bases are TGTGCCAGCAGTTACAGGCAGGGTTGGGATACGCAGTATTTT. It specifies CASSYRQGWDTQYF.

This chain joins TRBV5-1 and TRBJ2-5; D possibly corresponds to TRBD2 (5 bases). CDR3 size: 13 residues. Trimming removed 4 bases at V and 1 base at J, with 8 bases between. Germline assignment: CDR1 SGHRS and CDR2 YFSETQ. CDR3 sequence reads: CASSEGSQETQYF. The CDR3 region has the DNA TGCGCCAGCAGCGAGGGCAGCCAAGAGACCCAGTACTTC.